Shown below are 17 T cell receptor beta chains from a single sample sequenced in a study of shared clonotypes between healthy human individuals. Clones were sequenced by immunoSEQ multiplex PCR, and TCRdb holds only the in-frame ones, with some missing. This table holds around 510,000 clones, roughly 95% found once. Sequencing was performed on naive CD4+ T cells sorted from blood. Indicated subset: CD45RA+ positively selected. The receptors derive from a woman aged 25 to 45 in good health.

In this sample, this clone turned up once. J is TRBJ2-7 and V is TRBV7-2; no reliable D call. This CDR3 has 16 residues. Trimming took 5 bases from V and 4 from J, leaving 21 bases between them. Per germline, CDR1 SGHTA and CDR2 FQGNSA. The CDR3 sequence is CASSIRRWTRTYEQYF. The CDR3 region has the DNA TGTGCCAGCAGCATCCGTCGGTGGACGAGAACATACGAGCAGTACTTC.

In this sample, this clone turned up once. The chain is built from TRBV10-3 and TRBJ1-1; 8 bases map to TRBD1. The V gene end was trimmed by 7 bases and the J gene end by 5 bases; junction bases not matched to a gene: 9. This CDR3 comprises 14 residues. CDR1 is ENHRY and CDR2 is SYGVKD in the germline V gene. This CDR3 reads CAINPGQGETEAFF. DNA for the CDR3: TGTGCCATCAATCCAGGACAGGGTGAGACTGAAGCTTTCTTT.

The V gene is TRBV7-3, the J gene TRBJ2-1, with 14 bases fitting TRBD2. The germline CDR1 and CDR2 sequences are SGHTA and FQGTGA. The CDR3 has 16 residues. Losses at the gene ends were 5 bases for V and 9 bases for J; bases not matched to a gene: 9. The CDR3 DNA is TGTGCCAGCAGCATGGGACTAGCGGGAGTTGAGGGTGAGCAGTTCTTC. This translates into CASSMGLAGVEGEQFF.

The chain employs TRBV28 and TRBJ2-2; no reliable D call. The germline CDR1 and CDR2 sequences are MDHEN and SYDVKM. The CDR3 contains 15 residues. The ends were cut back, 3 bases at V and 2 bases at J, with 10 bases in the middle. CDR3 protein: CASSFSLANTGELFF. As DNA, the CDR3 is TGTGCCAGCAGTTTTAGTCTGGCCAACACCGGGGAGCTGTTTTTT.

The chain is built from TRBV11-2 and TRBJ2-7; 8 nucleotides line up with TRBD2. The V gene end was trimmed by 2 bases and the J gene end by 2 bases; junction bases not matched to a gene: 2. The CDR3 contains 14 residues. CDR1 and CDR2 (germline): SGHAT, FQNNGV. The CDR3 is CASSLTSGPYEQYF. CDR3 DNA sequence: TGTGCCAGCAGCTTAACTAGCGGTCCCTACGAGCAGTACTTC.

V gene TRBV19 combines with J gene TRBJ1-1; TRBD1 matches at 11 bases. This CDR3 region has 14 residues. Germline values: CDR1 LNHDA, CDR2 SQIVND (reference sequence). With V trimmed by 5 bases and J by 6 bases, 5 bases remained unmatched. In nucleotides, the CDR3 is TGTGCCAGTAGTGACGGACAGGGGGCCCCTGAAGCTTTCTTT. This gives the protein CASSDGQGAPEAFF.

The gene calls are TRBV4-1 and TRBJ1-5, with 7 bases aligning to TRBD1. Germline loops: CDR1 MGHRA, CDR2 YSYEKL. The CDR3 totals 17 residues. Losses at the gene ends were 2 bases for V and 11 bases for J; bases not matched to a gene: 18. DNA of the CDR3: TGCGCCAGCAGCCAATTCGGGATCACAGGGGAGGAACAGTCCCAGCATTTT. Translation gives CASSQFGITGEEQSQHF.

The CDR3 here is CASSLARAGGLRDTQYF. CDR3 DNA: TGCGCCAGCAGCTTGGCCCGGGCGGGAGGCCTGCGGGATACGCAGTATTTT. The J gene is TRBJ2-3, the V gene TRBV5-1, with TRBD2 identical over 8 bases. Trimming at V came to 0 bases and at J to 6 bases, leaving 12 bases not matched to a gene. CDR1 is SGHRS, CDR2 YFSETQ, per germline. The CDR3 has 17 amino acids.

V and J are TRBV30 and TRBJ2-7; TRBD2 is a possible D gene (6 bases). The CDR3 covers 16 residues. Germline V gene lookup returns CDR1 GTSNPN and CDR2 SVGIG (reference sequence). V was trimmed by 4 bases and J by 2 bases, leaving 21 bases between them. CDR3 bases: TGTGCCTGGACCCCAATTTTGCGGGATGTCCCCTACGAGCAGTACTTC. Translating gives CAWTPILRDVPYEQYF. Complete variable domain (other parts from reference TRBV30 and TRBJ2-7): SQTIHQWPATLVQPVGSPLSLECTVEGTSNPNLYWYRQAAGRGLQLLFYSVGIGQISSEVPQNLSASRPQDRQFILSSKKLLLSDSGFYLCAWTPILRDVPYEQYFGPGTRLTVT.

V is TRBV6-5 and J is TRBJ2-7; no clear D. The V gene's germline CDR1 is MNHEY and CDR2 SVGAGI. Trimming took 4 bases from V and 0 from J, leaving 13 bases between them. The CDR3 sequence is 15 residues long. CDR3 sequence (DNA): TGTGCCAGCAGTTCCGCCAGCGTTAGCTCCTACGAGCAGTACTTC. Amino acids: CASSSASVSSYEQYF.

The V gene is TRBV6-5, the J gene TRBJ1-2; 9 bases are a match to TRBD1. This CDR3 has 13 amino acids. The germline gives CDR1 MNHEY, CDR2 SVGAGI. J was trimmed by 8 bases and V by 4 bases; bases with no gene match: 5. In DNA, the CDR3 is TGTGCCAGCAGTTCTAGACAGGGGGAAGGCTACACCTTC. It specifies CASSSRQGEGYTF.

This clone was detected once. The chain is built from TRBV7-6 and TRBJ2-7; the D is unclear. The germline V and J ends were trimmed by 4 bases and 5 bases, with 6 bases remaining between them. The CDR3 consists of 11 residues. Per the germline V gene, CDR1 is SGHVS and CDR2 is FNYEAQ. CDR3 residues: CASSSVNEQYF. The CDR3 coding sequence is TGTGCCAGCAGCTCCGTGAACGAGCAGTACTTC.

The V and J genes are TRBV27 and TRBJ1-2; a possible D gene is TRBD1 (5 bases). The CDR3 has 15 residues. Germline CDR1 MNHEY, CDR2 SMNVEV (reference sequence). The V and J ends lost 5 bases and 2 bases respectively, with 15 bases between them. As DNA, the CDR3 is TGTGCCAGCAGTAGTGGGGGACGACAGAACTATGGCTACACCTTC. Translation: CASSSGGRQNYGYTF.

The rearrangement links TRBV5-1 to TRBJ2-7; TRBD1 matches 7 bases. CDR3 length: 15 residues. Germline V lookup: CDR1 SGHRS, CDR2 YFSETQ. J was trimmed by 9 bases and V by 4 bases; bases with no gene match: 16. For the CDR3, the DNA is TGCGCCAGCAGCGGGGGTCACGGGACAGCTACGGGGCAGTACTTC. Amino acids: CASSGGHGTATGQYF.

In DNA, the CDR3 is TGTGCCAGCTCATCAACATTCGCATCCTACGAGCAGTACTTC. Translating gives CASSSTFASYEQYF. The chain joins TRBV18 to TRBJ2-7, with no clear D. Germline V gene lookup returns CDR1 KGHSH and CDR2 LQKENI. V was cut by 5 bases and J by 1 base, with 12 bases left in between. The CDR3 loop spans 14 amino acids.

This sequence joins TRBV19 and TRBJ1-4; TRBD1 matches 10 bases. Germline V lookup: CDR1 LNHDA, CDR2 SQIVND (reference sequence). The CDR3 length is 17 residues. Germline trimming cut 7 bases from V and 8 bases from J; bases unmatched to any gene: 16. The CDR3 DNA follows: TGTGCCAGTACCGAGGATTGGAGGACAGGGGGAAGGGAAAAACTGTTTTTT. This encodes CASTEDWRTGGREKLFF. Supplemented by reference TRBV19 and TRBJ1-4, the full variable domain reads DGGITQSPKYLFRKEGQNVTLSCEQNLNHDAMYWYRQDPGQGLRLIYYSQIVNDFQKGDIAEGYSVSREKKESFPLTVTSAQKNPTAFYLCASTEDWRTGGREKLFFGSGTQLSVL.

V gene TRBV4-1 combines with J gene TRBJ1-3; no clear D. Germline V gene sequence: CDR1 MGHRA, CDR2 YSYEKL. V was clipped by 0 bases and J by 5 bases, with 5 bases between them. The CDR3 consists of 13 residues. CDR3 DNA sequence: TGCGCCAGCAGCCAAGACACCAGAAACACCATATATTTT. Translation: CASSQDTRNTIYF.